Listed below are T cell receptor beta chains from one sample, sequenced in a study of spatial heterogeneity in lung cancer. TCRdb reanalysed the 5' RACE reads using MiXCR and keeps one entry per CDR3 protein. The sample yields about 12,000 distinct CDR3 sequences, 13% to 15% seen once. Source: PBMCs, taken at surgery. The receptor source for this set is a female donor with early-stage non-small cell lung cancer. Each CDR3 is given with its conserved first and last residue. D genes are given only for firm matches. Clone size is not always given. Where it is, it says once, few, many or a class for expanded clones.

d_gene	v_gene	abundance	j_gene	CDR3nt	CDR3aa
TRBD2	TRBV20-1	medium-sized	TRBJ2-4	TGCAGTGCTAGAGATAGCGGGACCAAAAACATTCAGTACTTC	CSARDSGTKNIQYF
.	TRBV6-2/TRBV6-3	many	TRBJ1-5	TGTGCCAGCAAGACGGGGAATCAGCCCCAGCATTTT	CASKTGNQPQHF
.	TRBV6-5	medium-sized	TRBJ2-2	TGTGCCAGCAGTATCTCCACAAGGGACACCGGGGAGCTGTTTTTT	CASSISTRDTGELFF
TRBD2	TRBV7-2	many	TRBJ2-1	TGTGCCAGCAGCTTAGATCACGGGAGGGGAACTGAGCAGTTCTTC	CASSLDHGRGTEQFF
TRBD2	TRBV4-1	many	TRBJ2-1	TGCGCCAGCAGCCAACTACTAGCGGGGGGTTACAATGAGCAGTTCTTC	CASSQLLAGGYNEQFF
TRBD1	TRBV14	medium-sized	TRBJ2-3	TGTGCCAGCAGCAAACAGGGGCCCCTTCCCCAGCATACGCAGTATTTT	CASSKQGPLPQHTQYF
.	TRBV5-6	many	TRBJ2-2	TGTGCCAGCAGCTTGGGTGCGAACACCGGGGAGCTGTTTTTT	CASSLGANTGELFF
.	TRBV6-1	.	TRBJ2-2	TGTGCCACCAACGAACGGGCAGGTGGGCGTACCGGGGAGCTGTTTTTT	CATNERAGGRTGELFF
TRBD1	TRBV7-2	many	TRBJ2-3	TGTGCCAGCAGCTCGACAGGGCTCTTCACAGATACGCAGTATTTT	CASSSTGLFTDTQYF
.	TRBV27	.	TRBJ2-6	TGTGCCAGCAGTTCGGGACTGGGGGCCTCTGGGGCCAACGTCCTGACTTTC	CASSSGLGASGANVLTF
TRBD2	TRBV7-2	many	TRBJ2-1	TGTGCCAGCAGCACCTTAGCGGGAGGCCGATACAATGAGCAGTTCTTC	CASSTLAGGRYNEQFF
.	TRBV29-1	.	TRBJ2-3	TGCAGCGTTGGAGAGAACACAGATACGCAGTATTTT	CSVGENTDTQYF
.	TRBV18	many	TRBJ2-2	TGTGCCAGCTCACCAACTAGAAGCGGGACCGGGGAGCTGTTTTTT	CASSPTRSGTGELFF
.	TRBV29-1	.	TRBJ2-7	TGCAGCGTTGAGACAGTGATCTCCTACGAGCAGTACTTC	CSVETVISYEQYF
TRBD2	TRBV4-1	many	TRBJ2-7	TGCGCCAGCAGCCAAGAAGCTAGCGGGAAAACCTACGAGCAGTACTTC	CASSQEASGKTYEQYF
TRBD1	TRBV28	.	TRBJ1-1	TGTGCCAGCAGGACGGCGGACAGGGGGAACACTGAAGCTTTCTTT	CASRTADRGNTEAFF
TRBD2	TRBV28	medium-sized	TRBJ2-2	TGTGCCAGCAGTTTGACTAGCGGGAGAGCCGGGGAGCTGTTTTTT	CASSLTSGRAGELFF
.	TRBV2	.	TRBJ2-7	TGTGCCAGAGCGGCAGTACCCTACGAGCAGTACTTC	CARAAVPYEQYF
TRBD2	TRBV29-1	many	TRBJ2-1	TGCAGCGCCAGGACTAGCGGGTACAATGAGCAGTTCTTC	CSARTSGYNEQFF
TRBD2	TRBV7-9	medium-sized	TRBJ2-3	TGTGCCAGCAGCCGACGACTAGCGGGCAGCACAGATACGCAGTATTTT	CASSRRLAGSTDTQYF
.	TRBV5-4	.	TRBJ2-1	TGTGCCAGCAGCTCGGTACAGAGCTCCTACAATGAGCAGTTCTTC	CASSSVQSSYNEQFF
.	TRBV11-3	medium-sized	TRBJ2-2	TGTGCCAGCAGCCTCCATGGATCGCCGAACACCGGGGAGCTGTTTTTT	CASSLHGSPNTGELFF
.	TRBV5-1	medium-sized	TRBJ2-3	TGCGCCAGCAGCTTGGGGGGACGCCCCACAGATACGCAGTATTTT	CASSLGGRPTDTQYF
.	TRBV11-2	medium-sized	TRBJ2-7	TGTGCCAGCAGCCTGAGTCGTGTTGCTTCCTACGAGCAGTACTTC	CASSLSRVASYEQYF
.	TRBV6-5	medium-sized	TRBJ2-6	TGTGCCAGCAGTTACTCATTTAGGTCCTCTGGGGCCAACGTCCTGACTTTC	CASSYSFRSSGANVLTF
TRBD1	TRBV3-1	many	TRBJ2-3	TGTGCCAGCAGCCCTAGACAGGGTTCAAGGGATACGCAGTATTTT	CASSPRQGSRDTQYF
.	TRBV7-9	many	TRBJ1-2	TGTGCCAGCAGCTTAGTGAGAGGGGGCTATGGCTACACCTTC	CASSLVRGGYGYTF
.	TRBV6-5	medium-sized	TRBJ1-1	TGTGCCAGCAGTTACTCAGGCAGGGGAGGAGTGAACACTGAAGCTTTCTTT	CASSYSGRGGVNTEAFF
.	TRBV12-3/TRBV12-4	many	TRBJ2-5	TGTGCCAGCAGTTTATTGGAGACCCAGTACTTC	CASSLLETQYF
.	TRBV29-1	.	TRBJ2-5	TGCAGCGCCGACCGGGGTCGAGAGACCCAGTACTTC	CSADRGRETQYF
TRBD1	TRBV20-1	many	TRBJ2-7	TGCAGTGCTAGAGATCTTTTTACTACAGGGGGCAAAAACGAGCAGTACTTC	CSARDLFTTGGKNEQYF
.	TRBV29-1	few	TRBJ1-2	TGCAGCGCTGAGGGCCCGAACTATGGCTACACCTTC	CSAEGPNYGYTF
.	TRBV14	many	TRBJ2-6	TGTGCCAGCAGCCCAGCCTCTGGGGCCAACGTCCTGACTTTC	CASSPASGANVLTF
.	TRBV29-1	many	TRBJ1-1	TGCAGCGTTCGGGGACAAAAGAACACTGAAGCTTTCTTT	CSVRGQKNTEAFF
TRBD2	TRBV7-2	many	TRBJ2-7	TGTGCCAGCAGCTTAGGACTAGCGGGAGGTTTAAACTTC	CASSLGLAGGLNF
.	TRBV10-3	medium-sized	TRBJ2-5	TGTGCCATCAGTGAAGATCCCTCAGAGACCCAGTACTTC	CAISEDPSETQYF
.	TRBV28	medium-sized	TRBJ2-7	TGTGCCAGCAGTTTACGGGCAGGAAGGCGATCGAGCTCCTACGAGCAGTACTTC	CASSLRAGRRSSSYEQYF
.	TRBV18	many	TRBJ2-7	TGTGCCAGCTCACCACGGGGGCACGAGCAGTACTTC	CASSPRGHEQYF
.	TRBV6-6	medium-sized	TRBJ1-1	TGTGCCAGCAGAGAGAACACTGAAGCTTTCTTT	CASRENTEAFF
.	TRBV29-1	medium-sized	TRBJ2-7	TGCAGCGCCTCCGGGACGGACAGCTCCTACGAGCAGTACTTC	CSASGTDSSYEQYF
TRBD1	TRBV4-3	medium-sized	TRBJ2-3	TGCGCCAGCAGCCAGGAGACAGGGTGGGGCACAGATACGCAGTATTTT	CASSQETGWGTDTQYF
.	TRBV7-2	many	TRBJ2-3	TGTGCCAGCAGCTTAACGCTAGTCCCAGATACGCAGTATTTT	CASSLTLVPDTQYF
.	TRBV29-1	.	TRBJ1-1	TGCAGCGTTGGACAGTTTGAGAACACTGAAGCTTTCTTT	CSVGQFENTEAFF
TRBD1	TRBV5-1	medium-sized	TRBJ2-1	TGCGCCAGCAGCTCGGGACAGGGGGTGGTGCTCAATGAGCAGTTCTTC	CASSSGQGVVLNEQFF
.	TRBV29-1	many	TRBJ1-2	TGCAGCGTTGTACCAGGGATCAATGGCTACACCTTC	CSVVPGINGYTF
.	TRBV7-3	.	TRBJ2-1	TGTGCCAGCAGCTTAACGGCACTTAGTACCTACAATGAGCAGTTCTTC	CASSLTALSTYNEQFF